This TCR beta chain was obtained from a study of cytomegalovirus exposure and HLA in healthy donors. The table came from immunoSEQ multiplex PCR; TCRdb's copy has only in-frame clones and leaves some out. The data contain approximately 190,000 clones, around four fifths of them singletons. The V end lost 6 bases, the J end lost 1 base, and 13 bases lay between the germline ends. The CDR3 is 15 residues long. Germline values: CDR1 MNHEY, CDR2 SMNVEV (reference sequence). V and J are TRBV27 and TRBJ2-1; maybe TRBD1 (6 bases). The sample was PBMCs. The TCR sequence derives from a man between 18 and 29 years old in good health and CMV-seropositive. CDR3 sequence reads: CASSPQGQSYNEQFF. The CDR3 DNA is TGTGCCAGCAGCCCCCAGGGGCAGTCCTACAATGAGCAGTTCTTC.